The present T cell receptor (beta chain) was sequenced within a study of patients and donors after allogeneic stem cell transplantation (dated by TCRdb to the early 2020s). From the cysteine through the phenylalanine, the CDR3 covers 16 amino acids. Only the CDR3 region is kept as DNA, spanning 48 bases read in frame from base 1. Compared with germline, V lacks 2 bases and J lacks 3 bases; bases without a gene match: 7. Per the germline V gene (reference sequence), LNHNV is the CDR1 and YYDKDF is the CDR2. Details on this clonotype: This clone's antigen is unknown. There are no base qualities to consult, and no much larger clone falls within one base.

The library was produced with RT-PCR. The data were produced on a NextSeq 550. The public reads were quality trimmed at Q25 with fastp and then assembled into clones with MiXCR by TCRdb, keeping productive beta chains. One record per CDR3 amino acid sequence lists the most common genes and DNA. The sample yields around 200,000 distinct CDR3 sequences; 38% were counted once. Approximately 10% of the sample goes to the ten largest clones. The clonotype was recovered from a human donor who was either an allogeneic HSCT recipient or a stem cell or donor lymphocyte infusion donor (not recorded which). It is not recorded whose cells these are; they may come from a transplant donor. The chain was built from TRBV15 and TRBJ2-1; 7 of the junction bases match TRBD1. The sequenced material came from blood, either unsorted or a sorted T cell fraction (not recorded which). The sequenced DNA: TGTGCCACCAGCAGATACAGGGGAAGGGACTACAATGAGCAGTTCTTC. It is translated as CATSRYRGRDYNEQFF.